Here is one TCR beta chain with its context. Trimming took 0 bases from V and 4 from J, leaving 8 bases between them. Germline CDR1 is LGHDT and CDR2 is YNNKEL (reference sequence). The CDR3 runs 14 residues. Original handling: The assay estimated nucleated cells by amplifying reference gene primers. Using immunoSEQ multiplex PCR, the repertoire was profiled, and TCRdb retains in-frame clones only, with some absent. The DNA was the basis for D and trimming; V, J and clone size are from that table. The sample contains around 92,000 clones, about 84% of which appear only once. These data belong to a study of blood T cell repertoires in COVID-19. Study details: Donors in the United States, Italy and Spain gave samples during acute or convalescent COVID-19. The analysed material was cDNA or gDNA that came from T cells, B-cell-depleted T cells, or PBMCs.

This clonotype was obtained from a human donor in a cohort sampled during active COVID-19. Sequenced sample: peripheral blood. V is TRBV3-1 (or the pseudogene TRBV3-2) and J is TRBJ2-3; D is unresolved. The CDR3 bases are TGTGCCAGCAGCCAAGATCGTGCGGCAGATACGCAGTATTTT. It encodes CASSQDRAADTQYF.